These 2 T cell receptor beta chains were sequenced from one sample in a study of CD8 T cells in ankylosing spondylitis. Study-level results: Several highly homologous variants made up a TCR beta motif, and this motif appeared characteristic of ankylosing spondylitis blood.

These receptors have no known antigen. TCRdb redid the calling of the 5' RACE reads with MiXCR, one entry per CDR3 protein. The sample records roughly 700,000 distinct CDR3 sequences, around 20% being singletons. Sequenced sample: blood, either unsorted or a sorted T cell fraction (not recorded which). These receptors were obtained from a male donor with ankylosing spondylitis.

The chain combines TRBV7-2 with TRBJ2-1; D is unresolved. The V gene's germline CDR1 is SGHTA and CDR2 FQGNSA. The CDR3 is made up of 15 amino acids. Trimming took 5 bases from V and 6 from J, leaving 17 bases between them. CDR3 residues: CASSPRIFRANEQFF. CDR3 in DNA: TGTGCCAGCAGCCCCCGGATCTTCCGCGCCAATGAGCAGTTCTTC.

This clonotype has a count of ten or more. This sequence joins TRBV12-3 or TRBV12-4 and TRBJ1-1, with D tentatively TRBD1 (6 bases). The V end was cut by 6 bases, the J end by 7 bases, with 12 bases between. The CDR3 totals 12 residues. The CDR3 reads CASSRGGGEAFF. The CDR3 nucleotides read TGTGCCAGCAGCCGCGGGGGCGGTGAAGCTTTCTTT.